The rows below give T cell receptor beta chains drawn from one sample of a study of blood T cell repertoires in COVID-19. Here immunoSEQ multiplex PCR was the method, and the copy in TCRdb shows in-frame clones only, minus some. The repertoire includes about 30,000 clones, 60% to 80% of them detected once, and roughly half sits in the top ten. The material sequenced was peripheral blood. These TCRs come from a woman in her 70s with acute or convalescent COVID-19. CDR3s include the opening cysteine and the closing phenylalanine or tryptophan. Clone size is given for some rows only: seen once, a few or many times, or a class if the clone is expanded.

J | V | length | size | CDR3
TRBJ2-1 | TRBV7-7 | 16 | NA | CASSLDLLAGVNEQFF
TRBJ1-4 | TRBV5-8 | 15 | NA | CASSLAGLTNEKLFF
TRBJ2-3 | TRBV29-1 | 18 | NA | CSVERSASGGAPGDTQYF
TRBJ1-1 | TRBV28 | 16 | NA | CASSLSAGGRAPEAFF
TRBJ2-7 | TRBV6-5 | 14 | NA | CASKKRQGAYEQYF
TRBJ2-1 | TRBV6-5 | 14 | NA | CASSVAAIYNEQFF
TRBJ2-2 | TRBV13 | 14 | NA | CASSSGTGTGELFF
TRBJ1-5 | TRBV6-6 | 20 | NA | CASSFPLGQGAQGGLQPQHF
TRBJ1-4 | TRBV4-1 | 14 | NA | CASSPNSGSEKLFF
TRBJ2-5 | TRBV5-6 | 14 | NA | CASSYSGGAPTQYF
TRBJ2-2 | TRBV5-1 | 15 | few | CASSFGLPNTGELFF
TRBJ2-7 | TRBV6-2/TRBV6-3 | 15 | NA | CASSWGLAVSYEQYF
TRBJ2-6 | TRBV24-1 | 18 | NA | CATSDSKGARSGANVLTF
TRBJ1-4 | TRBV6-1 | 16 | NA | CASSGGLDPSNEKLFF
TRBJ2-3 | TRBV5-1 | 15 | NA | CASSSSTSGRDTQYF
TRBJ2-3 | TRBV5-4 | 15 | NA | CASSFPGTSTDTQYF
TRBJ1-2 | TRBV5-6 | 14 | few | CASSLGDRFYGYTF
TRBJ1-1 | TRBV11-2 | 13 | NA | CASSLRKGTEAFF
TRBJ1-2 | TRBV2 | 14 | few | CASSERGGGYGYTF
TRBJ2-3 | TRBV28 | 19 | NA | CASSLPTAGTSGFTDTQYF
TRBJ2-7 | TRBV12-3/TRBV12-4 | 12 | NA | CASSLGLYEQYF
TRBJ2-7 | TRBV4-1 | 14 | once | CASSPGQGIWEQYF
TRBJ2-7 | TRBV5-1 | 15 | NA | CASSLGVTGTSEQYF
TRBJ1-3 | TRBV5-1 | 17 | NA | CASSRVVSGSSGNTIYF
TRBJ1-5 | TRBV28 | 14 | NA | CASSRTGLYQPQHF
TRBJ1-2 | TRBV6-6 | 14 | NA | CASSYLTGDYGYTF
TRBJ1-1 | TRBV24-1 | 12 | NA | CATRGGTTEAFF
TRBJ1-1 | TRBV7-2 | 16 | NA | CASSLGVGGVNTEAFF
TRBJ2-5 | TRBV6-2/TRBV6-3 | 15 | NA | CASSSEKLGQETQYF
TRBJ2-2 | TRBV24-1 | 20 | NA | CATSDLLGRDSGHGTGELFF
TRBJ1-5 | TRBV19 | 16 | few | CASSSTGGFSVQPQHF
TRBJ1-4 | TRBV7-7 | 13 | NA | CASSLDRGKKLFF
TRBJ2-7 | TRBV28 | 15 | NA | CASSLSAGRAHEQYF
TRBJ2-7 | TRBV12-3/TRBV12-4 | 13 | NA | CASSAQLADEQYF
TRBJ2-5 | TRBV6-6 | 15 | NA | CASRPSGALPQTQYF
TRBJ2-5 | TRBV6-6 | 15 | NA | CASSYSRELGETQYF
TRBJ2-4 | TRBV7-2 | 13 | NA | CASTTGTKNIQYF
TRBJ2-2 | TRBV4-2 | 15 | NA | CASSHPESNTGELFF
TRBJ2-7 | TRBV28 | 13 | NA | CASRAGHTYEQYF
TRBJ2-1 | TRBV27 | 16 | NA | CASSSPRLAAYNEQFF
TRBJ1-2 | TRBV9 | 14 | NA | CASSLTDRDGGYTF
TRBJ2-7 | TRBV18 | 16 | NA | CASSPLVGLNFYEQYF
TRBJ2-1 | TRBV30 | 16 | few | CAWIGPRGGAYNEQFF
TRBJ2-7 | TRBV27 | 14 | NA | CASTSTSGSYEQYF
TRBJ1-3 | TRBV7-9 | 15 | NA | CASSLGQGSGNTIYF
TRBJ2-1 | TRBV4-3 | 18 | NA | CASSQEGQDTSSYNEQFF
TRBJ2-1 | TRBV4-1 | 16 | few | CASSQVRLAVYNEQFF
TRBJ2-2 | TRBV18 | 16 | NA | CASSLGLASNTGELFF
TRBJ2-7 | TRBV4-3 | 14 | NA | CASSQGDRAYEQYF
TRBJ1-6 | TRBV3-1/TRBV3-2 | 16 | NA | CASTKGQGLYNSPLHF
TRBJ1-3 | TRBV10-3 | 14 | NA | CAISEPMEGNTIYF
TRBJ2-7 | TRBV7-3 | 15 | NA | CASSLSAGRRYEQYF
TRBJ2-7 | TRBV5-5 | 14 | NA | CASSKGTGLPEQYF
TRBJ2-5 | TRBV7-8 | 15 | NA | CASSSAGSSWETQYF
TRBJ1-1 | TRBV9 | 15 | NA | CASSPRAGMNTEAFF
TRBJ1-6 | TRBV7-3 | 18 | NA | CASSLRGGGGNSPSPLHF
TRBJ1-1 | TRBV4-2 | 17 | NA | CASSQKTGTGTNTEAFF